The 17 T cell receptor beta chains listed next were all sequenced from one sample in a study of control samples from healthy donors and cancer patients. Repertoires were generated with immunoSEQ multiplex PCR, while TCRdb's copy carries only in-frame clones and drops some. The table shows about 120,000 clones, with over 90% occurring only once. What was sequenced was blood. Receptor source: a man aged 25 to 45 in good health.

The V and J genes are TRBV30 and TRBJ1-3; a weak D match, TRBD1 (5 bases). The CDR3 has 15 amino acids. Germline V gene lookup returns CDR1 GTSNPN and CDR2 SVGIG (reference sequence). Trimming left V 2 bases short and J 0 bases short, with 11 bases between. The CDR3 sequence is CAWSYAGVSGNTIYF. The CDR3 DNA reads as TGTGCCTGGAGTTACGCGGGGGTCTCTGGAAACACCATATATTTT. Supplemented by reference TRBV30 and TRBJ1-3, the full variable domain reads SQTIHQWPATLVQPVGSPLSLECTVEGTSNPNLYWYRQAAGRGLQLLFYSVGIGQISSEVPQNLSASRPQDRQFILSSKKLLLSDSGFYLCAWSYAGVSGNTIYFGEGSWLTVV.

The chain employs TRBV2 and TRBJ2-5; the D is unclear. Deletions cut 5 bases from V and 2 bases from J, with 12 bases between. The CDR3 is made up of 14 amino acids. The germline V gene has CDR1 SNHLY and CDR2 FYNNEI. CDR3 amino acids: CASSKPALQETQYF. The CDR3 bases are TGTGCCAGCAGTAAACCCGCACTACAAGAGACCCAGTACTTC.

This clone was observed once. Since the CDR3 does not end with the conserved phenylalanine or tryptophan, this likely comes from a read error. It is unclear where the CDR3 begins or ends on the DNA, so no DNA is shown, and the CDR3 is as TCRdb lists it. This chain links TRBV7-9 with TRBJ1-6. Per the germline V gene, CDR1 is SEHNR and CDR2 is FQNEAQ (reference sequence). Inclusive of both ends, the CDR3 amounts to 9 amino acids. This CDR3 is CASSLAPTR.

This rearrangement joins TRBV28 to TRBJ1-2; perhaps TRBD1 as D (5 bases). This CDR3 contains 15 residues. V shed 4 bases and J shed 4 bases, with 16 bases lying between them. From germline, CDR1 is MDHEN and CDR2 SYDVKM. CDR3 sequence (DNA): TGTGCCAGCAGTTCCGGGGGGTCCGGGACCTATGGCTACACCTTC. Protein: CASSSGGSGTYGYTF.

The CDR3 loop reads CASSIRQGINEKLFF. Written as DNA, the CDR3 is TGTGCCAGCAGTATCCGACAGGGTATAAATGAAAAACTGTTTTTT. The V and J genes are TRBV2 and TRBJ1-4, with 7 bases that match TRBD1. The V gene's germline CDR1 is SNHLY and CDR2 FYNNEI. The CDR3 is 15 amino acids. Trimming took 5 bases from V and 5 from J; bases not matched to a gene: 8.

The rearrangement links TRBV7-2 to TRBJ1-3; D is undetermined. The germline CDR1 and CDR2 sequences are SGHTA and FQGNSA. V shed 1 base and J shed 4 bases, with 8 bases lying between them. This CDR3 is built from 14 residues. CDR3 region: CASSLGGNGNTIYF. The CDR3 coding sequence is TGTGCCAGCAGCTTAGGAGGGAACGGAAACACCATATATTTT.

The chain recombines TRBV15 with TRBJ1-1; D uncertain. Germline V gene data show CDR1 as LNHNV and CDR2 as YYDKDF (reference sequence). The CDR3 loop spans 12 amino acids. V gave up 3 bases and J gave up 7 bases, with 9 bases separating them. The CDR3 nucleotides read TGTGCCACCAGCAGGGCCGGTAATGAAGCTTTCTTT. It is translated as CATSRAGNEAFF.

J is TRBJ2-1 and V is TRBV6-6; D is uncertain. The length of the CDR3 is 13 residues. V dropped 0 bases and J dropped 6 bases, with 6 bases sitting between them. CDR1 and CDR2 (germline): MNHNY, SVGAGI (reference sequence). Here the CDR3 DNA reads TGTGCCAGCAGTTACTCTCGGGCCAATGAGCAGTTCTTC. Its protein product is CASSYSRANEQFF.

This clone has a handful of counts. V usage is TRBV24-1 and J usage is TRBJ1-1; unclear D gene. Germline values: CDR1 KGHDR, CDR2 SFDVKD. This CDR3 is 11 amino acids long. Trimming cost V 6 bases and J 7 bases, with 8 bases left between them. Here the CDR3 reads CATSSADEAFF. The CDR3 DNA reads TGTGCCACCAGTAGCGCCGATGAAGCTTTCTTT.

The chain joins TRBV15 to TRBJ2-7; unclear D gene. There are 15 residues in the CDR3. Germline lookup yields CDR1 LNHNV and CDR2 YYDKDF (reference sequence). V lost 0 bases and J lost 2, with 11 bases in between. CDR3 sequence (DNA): TGTGCCACCAGCAGAGACCCGAACCCCACCTACGAGCAGTACGTC. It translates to CATSRDPNPTYEQYV.

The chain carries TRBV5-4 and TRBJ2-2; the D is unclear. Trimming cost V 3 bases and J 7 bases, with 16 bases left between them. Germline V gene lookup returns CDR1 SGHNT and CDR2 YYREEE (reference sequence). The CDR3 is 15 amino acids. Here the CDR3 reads CASSSITSDGGELFF. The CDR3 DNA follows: TGTGCCAGCAGCTCGATTACAAGTGACGGCGGGGAGCTGTTTTTT.

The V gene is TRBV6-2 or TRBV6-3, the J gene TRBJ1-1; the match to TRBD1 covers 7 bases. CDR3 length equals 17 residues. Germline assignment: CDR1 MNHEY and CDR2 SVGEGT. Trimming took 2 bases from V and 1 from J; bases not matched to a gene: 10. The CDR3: CASSYQDRPGGNTEAFF. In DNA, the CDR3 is TGTGCCAGCAGTTACCAGGACAGGCCCGGCGGGAACACTGAAGCTTTCTTT.

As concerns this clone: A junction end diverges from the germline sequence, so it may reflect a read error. The CDR3 here is CANSLGQGNGYTF. The CDR3 DNA follows: TGTGCCAACAGCTTGGGACAGGGGAATGGCTACACCTTC. The V call is TRBV3-1 (or the pseudogene TRBV3-2), the J call TRBJ1-2; 10 bases agree with TRBD1. The CDR3 runs 13 residues. CDR1 LGHDT and CDR2 YNNKEL come from the germline V gene (reference sequence).

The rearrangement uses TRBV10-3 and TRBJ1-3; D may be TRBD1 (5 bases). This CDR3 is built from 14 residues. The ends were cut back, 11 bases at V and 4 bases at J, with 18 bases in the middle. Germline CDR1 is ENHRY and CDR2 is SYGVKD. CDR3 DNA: TGTGCCCATGGTCCCCGGGGGGTCGGAAACACCATATATTTT. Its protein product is CAHGPRGVGNTIYF.

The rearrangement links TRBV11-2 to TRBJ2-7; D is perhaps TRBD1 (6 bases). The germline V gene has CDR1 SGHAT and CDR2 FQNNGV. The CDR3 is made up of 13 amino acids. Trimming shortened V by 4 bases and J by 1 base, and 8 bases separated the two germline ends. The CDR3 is CASSSDSSYEQYV. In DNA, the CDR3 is TGTGCCAGCAGCTCGGACAGTTCCTACGAGCAGTACGTC.

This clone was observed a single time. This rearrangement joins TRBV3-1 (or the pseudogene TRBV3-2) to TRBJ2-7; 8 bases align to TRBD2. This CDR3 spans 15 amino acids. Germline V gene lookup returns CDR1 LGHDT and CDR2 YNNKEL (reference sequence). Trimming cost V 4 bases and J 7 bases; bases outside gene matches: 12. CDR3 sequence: CASSPETGLVREQYF. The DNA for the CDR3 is TGTGCCAGCAGCCCAGAAACGGGACTAGTACGGGAGCAGTACTTC.

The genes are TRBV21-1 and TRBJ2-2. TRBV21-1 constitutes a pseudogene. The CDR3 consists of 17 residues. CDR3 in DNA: TGTGCCAGCAGCAGGGCGGCCCACCGTAACACCGCCGGGGAGCTGTTTTTT. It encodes CASSRAAHRNTAGELFF.